The present TCR beta chain was sequenced within a study of cytomegalovirus exposure and HLA in healthy donors. As for the study in general: Some 87 million unique TCRs from HLA-typed donors were held in an early release of data.

General study findings and limits: A reported reduction in N-insertions relative to the roughly 700-donor mean was seen in an Asian-associated ancestry cluster in a later analysis.

J lost 8 bases, V lost 5 bases, and 9 bases had no gene match. This CDR3 comprises 15 residues. Germline CDR1 reads LNHDA; CDR2 reads SQIVND (reference sequence). This clone turned up a few times. The antigen is not known. The donors were healthy bone marrow donors. The primer mix had 60 Vbeta and 13 Jbeta primers. Clones were sequenced by immunoSEQ multiplex PCR, and TCRdb holds only the in-frame ones, with some missing. The sample includes more than 90,000 clones, 70% of them seen just once. The chain employs TRBV19 and TRBJ1-4; 9 nucleotides line up with TRBD1. The sequencing sample was made of PBMCs. This receptor was identified in a young man in good health and CMV-seropositive. CDR3 protein: CASSPGTGWGEKLFF. For the CDR3, the DNA is TGTGCCAGTAGTCCTGGGACAGGGTGGGGAGAAAAACTGTTTTTT.